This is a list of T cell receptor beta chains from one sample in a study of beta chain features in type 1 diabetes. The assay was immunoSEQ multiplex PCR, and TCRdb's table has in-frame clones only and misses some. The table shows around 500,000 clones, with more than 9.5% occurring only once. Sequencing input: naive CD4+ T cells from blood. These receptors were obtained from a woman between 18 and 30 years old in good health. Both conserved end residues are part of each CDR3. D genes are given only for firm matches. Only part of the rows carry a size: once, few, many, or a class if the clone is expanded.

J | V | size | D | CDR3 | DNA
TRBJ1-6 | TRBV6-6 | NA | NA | CASTRVDSPLHF | TGTGCCAGCACCAGGGTTGATTCACCCCTCCACTTT
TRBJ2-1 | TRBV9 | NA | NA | CASSAYSDILDEQFF | TGTGCCAGCAGCGCGTATTCCGACATTCTGGATGAGCAGTTCTTC
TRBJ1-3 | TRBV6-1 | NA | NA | CASSSGSSGNTIYF | TGTGCCAGCAGCTCAGGGAGCTCTGGAAACACCATATATTTT
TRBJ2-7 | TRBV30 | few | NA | CAYQRTPLSYEQYF | TGTGCCTACCAAAGGACACCGCTCTCCTACGAGCAGTACTTC
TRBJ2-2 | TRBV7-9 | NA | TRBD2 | CASRLAGAHGELFF | TGTGCCAGCAGGCTAGCGGGAGCGCACGGGGAGCTGTTTTTT
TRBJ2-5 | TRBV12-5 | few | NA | CASGGETGMQTQYF | TGTGCTAGTGGTGGGGAGACGGGGATGCAGACCCAGTACTTC
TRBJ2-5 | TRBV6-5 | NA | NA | CASRLDLTSRETQYF | TGTGCCAGCAGATTGGACCTCACGTCCCGGGAGACCCAGTACTTC
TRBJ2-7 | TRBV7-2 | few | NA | CASSSWGSYEQYF | TGTGCCAGCAGCTCCTGGGGCTCCTACGAGCAGTACTTC
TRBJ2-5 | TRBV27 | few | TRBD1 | CASSPLGQSWAQYF | TGTGCCAGCAGTCCCCTGGGACAGTCTTGGGCCCAGTACTTC
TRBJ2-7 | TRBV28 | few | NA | CASTLEGPGESYEQYF | TGTGCCAGCACCCTAGAGGGGCCGGGGGAAAGCTACGAGCAGTACTTC
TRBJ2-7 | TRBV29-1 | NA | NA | CSVEDVGPYEQYF | TGCAGCGTTGAAGATGTCGGGCCCTACGAGCAGTACTTC
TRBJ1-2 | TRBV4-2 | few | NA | CASSQDTGYYGYTF | TGTGCCAGCAGCCAAGATACGGGATACTATGGCTACACCTTC
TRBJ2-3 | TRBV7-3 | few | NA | CASSFGPMDTQYF | TGTGCCAGCAGCTTCGGGCCAATGGATACGCAGTATTTT
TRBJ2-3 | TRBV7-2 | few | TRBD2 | CASRRTSVSTDTQYF | TGTGCCAGCAGGCGGACTAGCGTGAGCACAGATACGCAGTATTTT
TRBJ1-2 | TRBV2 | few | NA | CASTYTDGYTF | TGTGCCAGCACGTACACCGATGGCTACACCTTC
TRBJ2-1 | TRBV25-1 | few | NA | CASSGGPGVYNEQFF | TGTGCCAGCAGCGGTGGGCCCGGGGTATACAATGAGCAGTTCTTC
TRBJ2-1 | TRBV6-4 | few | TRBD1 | CASSDSGTGSYNEQFF | TGTGCCAGCAGTGACAGTGGGACAGGGTCCTACAATGAGCAGTTCTTC
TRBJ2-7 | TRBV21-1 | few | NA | CAGRDRSSYEQYF | TGTGCCGGCCGGGACAGGAGCTCCTACGAGCAGTACTTC
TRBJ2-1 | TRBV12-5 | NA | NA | CASGSINEQFF | TGTGCTAGTGGTTCCATTAATGAGCAGTTCTTC
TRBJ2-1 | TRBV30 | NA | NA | CAWSVGEGNEQFF | TGTGCCTGGAGTGTGGGTGAAGGGAATGAGCAGTTCTTC
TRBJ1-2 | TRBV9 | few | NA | CASKKDITSYGYTF | TGTGCCAGCAAGAAGGACATCACATCCTATGGCTACACCTTC
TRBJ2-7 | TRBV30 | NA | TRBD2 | CAWRGTSRLEQYF | TGTGCCTGGAGGGGGACTAGCAGGCTCGAGCAGTACTTC
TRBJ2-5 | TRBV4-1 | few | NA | CASSPSGRRQETQYF | TGCGCCAGCAGCCCGTCGGGCAGAAGACAAGAGACCCAGTACTTC
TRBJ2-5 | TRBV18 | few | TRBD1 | CASSADRVGETQYF | TGTGCCAGCTCAGCGGACAGGGTAGGAGAGACCCAGTACTTC
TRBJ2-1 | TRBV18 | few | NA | CASSPRQGIESEQFF | TGTGCCAGCTCACCACGTCAGGGGATTGAAAGTGAGCAGTTCTTC
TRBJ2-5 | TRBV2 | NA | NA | CASGETQYF | TGTGCCAGCGGGGAGACCCAGTACTTC
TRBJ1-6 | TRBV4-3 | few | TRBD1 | CASSQDLRGTGDSPLHF | TGCGCCAGCAGCCAAGATCTCAGAGGGACAGGGGATTCACCCCTCCACTTT
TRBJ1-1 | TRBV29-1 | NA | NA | CSAGHPGINTEAFF | TGCAGCGCCGGACACCCAGGGATTAACACTGAAGCTTTCTTT
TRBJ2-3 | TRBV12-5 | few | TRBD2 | CASGLVLRAGSTDTQYF | TGTGCTAGTGGTTTGGTACTGAGAGCGGGAAGCACAGATACGCAGTATTTT
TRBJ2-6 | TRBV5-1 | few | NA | CASSSDRFSGANVLTF | TGCGCCAGCAGCTCAGACCGGTTCTCTGGGGCCAACGTCCTGACTTTC
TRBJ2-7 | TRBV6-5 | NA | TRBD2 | CASSDWTSGTYEQYF | TGTGCCAGCAGCGACTGGACTAGCGGCACCTACGAGCAGTACTTC
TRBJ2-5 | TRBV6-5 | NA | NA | CASRRAETQYF | TGTGCCAGCCGACGGGCTGAGACCCAGTACTTC
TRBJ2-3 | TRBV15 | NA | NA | CATSRAGAGKYTQYF | TGTGCCACCAGCAGAGCGGGAGCGGGCAAATATACGCAGTATTTT
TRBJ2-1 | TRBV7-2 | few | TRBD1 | CASSSRQGAYNEQFF | TGTGCCAGCAGCTCCCGACAGGGGGCGTACAATGAGCAGTTCTTC
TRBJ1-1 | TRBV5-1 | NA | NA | CASSFWGTEAFF | TGCGCCAGCAGCTTTTGGGGCACTGAAGCTTTCTTT
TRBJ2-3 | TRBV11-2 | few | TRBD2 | CASSLGTSGGLDTQYF | TGTGCCAGCAGCCTCGGGACTAGCGGGGGGCTAGATACGCAGTATTTT
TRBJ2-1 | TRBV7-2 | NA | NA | CASSFDSPIYNEQFF | TGTGCCAGCAGCTTCGACAGTCCGATTTACAATGAGCAGTTCTTC
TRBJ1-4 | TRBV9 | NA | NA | CASSVGAGGNEKLFF | TGTGCCAGCAGCGTAGGGGCAGGTGGAAATGAAAAACTGTTTTTT
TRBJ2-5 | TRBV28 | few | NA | CASSHRGGQTQYF | TGTGCCAGCAGCCACAGGGGAGGGCAGACCCAGTACTTC
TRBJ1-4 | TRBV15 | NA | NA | CATSTGTSQIF | TGTGCCACCAGCACCGGGACAAGCCAGATCTTT
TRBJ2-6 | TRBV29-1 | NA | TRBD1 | CSVDGQGSGANVLTF | TGCAGCGTTGATGGACAGGGCTCTGGGGCCAACGTCCTGACTTTC
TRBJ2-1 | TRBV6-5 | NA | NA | CASSYSPRNYNEQFF | TGTGCCAGCAGTTACTCGCCTAGGAACTACAATGAGCAGTTCTTC